Sequencing of this TCR beta chain was carried out in a study of T-cell memory formation after mild COVID-19. This clonotype was seen only a few times. Germline-derived CDR1 and CDR2 are SGHTA and FQGTGA. J was trimmed by 2 bases and V by 2 bases; bases with no gene match: 8. CDR3 length: 17 residues. From the 5' RACE reads, TCRdb called clonotypes with MiXCR, one entry per CDR3 protein. The sample consists of tens of thousands of distinct CDR3 sequences, 16% of them appearing once. The sequence derives from an adult woman who had mild COVID-19 (a few samples of this study predate the infection). Cell type and time point are not known. Sequenced input: PBMCs or a T cell subset sorted from them (not recorded which). This chain joins TRBV7-3 and TRBJ2-3; 9 bases fit TRBD1. The CDR3 protein is CASSLDAGTGTTDTQYF. The CDR3 bases are TGTGCCAGCAGCTTAGATGCCGGGACAGGGACCACAGATACGCAGTATTTT.